This T cell receptor beta chain was retrieved from a study of Graves' ophthalmopathy and Graves' hyperthyroidism. About the study: Ophthalmopathy not arising within 18 months of follow-up defined hyperthyroidism as stable. Overall study results and limits: Ophthalmopathy progression was predicted by the model at 55% to 71% sensitivity and approximately 72% specificity. Blood repertoires reportedly contained most expanded thyroid clonotypes above 0.001 frequency.

The TCR beta CDR3 regions underwent amplification from RNA transcripts. The workflow started with a first-round RT-PCR run with HTBI primers and then moved on to a second-round multiplex PCR. Each CDR3 protein is one row after TCRdb ran MiXCR on the multiplex PCR reads. Among a few hundred thousand distinct CDR3 sequences listed, 35% to 40% were seen once. This clonotype occurred many times. As yet, its antigen is unknown. Hyperthyroidism patients were newly diagnosed, under 2 months' duration, aged 18 to 65. CDR3 size: 14 residues. The germline V gene has CDR1 SGHTA and CDR2 FQGTGA. V shed 2 bases and J shed 1 base, with 8 bases lying between them.

The TCR originated in an adult man with Graves' hyperthyroidism. The sample comprised peripheral blood or thyroid tissue (not recorded which). The rearrangement joins TRBV7-3 to TRBJ1-1; no definite D call. The CDR3 nucleotides read TGTGCCAGCAGCTTATCACCGGGGAACACTGAAGCTTTCTTT. Amino acids: CASSLSPGNTEAFF.